A single sample is the source of the 26 T cell receptor beta chains below, sequenced in a study of T cells in Graves' hyperthyroidism and ophthalmopathy. RNA transcripts were the template for amplifying TCR beta CDR3 regions. A first-round RT-PCR of the TCR CDR3 used the HTBI primer set. A single record per CDR3 protein comes from TCRdb applying MiXCR to the multiplex PCR reads. The table shows 500,000 to 650,000 distinct CDR3 sequences, with roughly 15% occurring only once. Sequenced input: blood. These receptors all stem from a woman aged 45-65 years with Graves' ophthalmopathy.

The chain recombines TRBV9 with TRBJ2-7; D is unclear. Germline loops: CDR1 SGDLS, CDR2 YYNGEE. The CDR3 length is 14 residues. Trimming removed 0 bases at V and 3 bases at J, with 10 bases between. The CDR3 reads CASSVDPWNYEQYF. CDR3 DNA: TGTGCCAGCAGCGTAGATCCGTGGAACTACGAGCAGTACTTC.

The V call is TRBV6-5, the J call TRBJ1-5; 11 nucleotides align to TRBD1. The CDR3 contains 16 residues. The germline V gene encodes CDR1 MNHEY and CDR2 SVGAGI. After removal of 5 bases from V and 7 bases from J, the junction contained 10 bases not matched to a gene. CDR3 DNA sequence: TGTGCCAGCAGTACTTCAGGGACAGGGGGTGGACAGCCCCAGCATTTT. It encodes CASSTSGTGGGQPQHF.

This clonotype turned up a few times. The rearrangement joins TRBV15 to TRBJ2-5, with D possibly being TRBD2 (5 bases). Germline V lookup: CDR1 LNHNV, CDR2 YYDKDF (reference sequence). The CDR3 spans 17 residues. V lost 3 bases to trimming and J lost 4 bases, with 21 bases between them. In DNA, the CDR3 is TGTGCCACCAGCAGGGCGGTTCGTTCTAGCTCGGTAGAGACCCAGTACTTC. This encodes CATSRAVRSSSVETQYF.

This clonotype appeared a single time. The V and J genes are TRBV27 and TRBJ1-2, with D possibly matching TRBD1 (5 bases). Germline-derived CDR1 and CDR2 are MNHEY and SMNVEV (reference sequence). CDR3 length: 15 amino acids. Deletions cut 2 bases from V and 4 bases from J, with 14 bases between. Here the CDR3 DNA reads TGTGCCAGCAGTTTAGCCCTCGGGGGGACCTATGGCTACACCTTC. It encodes CASSLALGGTYGYTF.

This clonotype was recorded many times. The chain has TRBV3-1 and TRBJ2-7, with TRBD2 as a possible D gene (5 bases). The V and J ends lost 10 bases and 4 bases respectively, with 26 bases between them. This CDR3 spans 16 amino acids. The germline V gene has CDR1 LGHDT and CDR2 YNNKEL (reference sequence). For the CDR3, the DNA is TGTGCCAAAACCTATTTTTTGGTGGAGGCCTCTTACGAGCAGTACTTC. Its translation is CAKTYFLVEASYEQYF.

In its sample, this clonotype was seen many times. This chain connects TRBV19 to TRBJ2-1, with no clear D. Per germline, CDR1 LNHDA and CDR2 SQIVND (reference sequence). V lost 5 bases and J 4 bases, leaving 6 bases between the germline ends. The CDR3 consists of 12 residues. CDR3 in amino acids: CASSAPYNEQFF. The CDR3 DNA follows: TGTGCCAGTAGTGCACCTTACAATGAGCAGTTCTTC.

The rearrangement uses TRBV6-2 or TRBV6-3 and TRBJ2-1; D may be TRBD2 (6 bases). CDR1 is MNHEY and CDR2 is SVGEGT in the germline V gene. Deletions cut 5 bases from V and 5 bases from J, with 7 bases between. CDR3 size: 12 residues. CDR3 nucleotides: TGTGCCAGCAGTGGGACTGACAATGAGCAGTTCTTC. It encodes CASSGTDNEQFF.

The chain's CDR3 is CASSIDRNLADSYNEQFF. In DNA, the CDR3 is TGTGCCAGTAGTATAGATCGGAATCTAGCGGATTCCTACAATGAGCAGTTCTTC. The rearrangement links TRBV19 to TRBJ2-1; 7 bases are a match to TRBD2. This CDR3 spans 18 amino acids. V was pared by 0 bases and J by 1 base, with 9 bases of the junction left unmatched. Germline V lookup: CDR1 LNHDA, CDR2 SQIVND (reference sequence).

This clonotype was counted at least ten times. The chain combines TRBV28 with TRBJ1-4; possibly TRBD1 for D (5 bases). This CDR3 contains 14 residues. V shed 5 bases and J shed 8 bases, with 15 bases lying between them. The germline CDR1 and CDR2 sequences are MDHEN and SYDVKM. For the CDR3, the DNA is TGTGCCAGCAGTAGAACGCAGGGAGGGGAAAAACTGTTTTTT. Protein: CASSRTQGGEKLFF. The whole variable domain, remainder taken from reference TRBV28 and TRBJ1-4, is DVKVTQSSRYLVKRTGEKVFLECVQDMDHENMFWYRQDPGLGLRLIYFSYDVKMKEKGDIPEGYSVSREKKERFSLILESASTNQTSMYLCASSRTQGGEKLFFGSGTQLSVL.

In this sample, this clonotype turned up a few times. V and J are TRBV19 and TRBJ2-1; D ambiguous. The V end lost 2 bases, the J end lost 2 bases, and 7 bases lay between the germline ends. The germline CDR1 and CDR2 sequences are LNHDA and SQIVND (reference sequence). The CDR3 totals 14 residues. The CDR3 DNA follows: TGTGCCAGTAGTATAAGCGTTACCTACAATGAGCAGTTCTTC. Translation gives CASSISVTYNEQFF.

The gene calls are TRBV10-3 and TRBJ2-7; D unresolved. V lost 8 bases, J lost 3 bases, and 5 bases lay in between. Germline V CDR1 and CDR2: ENHRY, SYGVKD. This CDR3 spans 10 amino acids. The CDR3 sequence: CAIADYEQYF. CDR3 DNA: TGTGCCATCGCCGACTACGAGCAGTACTTC.

This clonotype was observed a few times. This rearrangement joins TRBV4-2 to TRBJ1-5; TRBD1 is a possible D gene (5 bases). The V gene lost 0 bases and the J gene lost 0 bases, with 6 bases spanning the gap. The germline V gene has CDR1 LGHNA and CDR2 YNFKEQ. This CDR3 is 15 amino acids long. The DNA of the CDR3 is TGTGCCAGCAGCCAAGATCAGGGTAGCAATCAGCCCCAGCATTTT. Its translation is CASSQDQGSNQPQHF.

This clonotype was counted at least ten times. V and J are TRBV11-2 and TRBJ2-5; TRBD2 aligns across 9 bases. Per the germline V gene, CDR1 is SGHAT and CDR2 is FQNNGV. This CDR3 contains 14 residues. With V trimmed by 5 bases and J by 6 bases, 7 bases remained unmatched. CDR3: CASSPRTSVKTQYF. The CDR3 DNA follows: TGTGCCAGCAGCCCCCGGACTAGCGTAAAGACCCAGTACTTC.

Turning to this clonotype: A much bigger clone sits one base away, suggesting this may be a read error. The chain combines TRBV6-2 or TRBV6-3 with TRBJ2-6, with TRBD1 as a possible D gene (5 bases). The CDR3 covers 15 residues. Germline loops: CDR1 MNHEY, CDR2 SVGEGT. This chain's CDR3 is CASSYAGSGANALTF. CDR3 in DNA: TGTGCCAGCAGTTACGCAGGGTCTGGGGCCAACGCCCTGACTTTC.

With respect to this clonotype: A much larger clonotype is one base distant, so this may be a read error. V is TRBV28 and J is TRBJ2-3, with 8 bases that match TRBD1. V trimming: 10 bases; J trimming: 2 bases; junction bases outside the gene matches: 5. This CDR3 spans 13 amino acids. Germline loops: CDR1 MDHEN, CDR2 SYDVKM. The CDR3, as DNA: TGTGCCACTATGACAGGGGACACAGATACGCAGTATTTT. Translating it yields CATMTGDTDTQYF.

This clonotype occurred many times. The chain uses TRBV18 and TRBJ2-1; unclear D gene. Germline CDR1 KGHSH, CDR2 LQKENI. Trimming removed 1 base at V and 3 bases at J, with 22 bases between. The CDR3 sequence is 19 residues long. For the CDR3, the DNA is TGTGCCAGCTCACCACTATACGGCCTCCAACCCTCGGGCTACAATGAGCAGTTCTTC. This translates into CASSPLYGLQPSGYNEQFF.

The chain combines TRBV6-1 with TRBJ2-6; D not certain. This CDR3 contains 16 residues. V was pared by 4 bases and J by 0 bases, with 10 bases between. In germline, CDR1 is MNHNS, CDR2 SASEGT. The CDR3 coding sequence is TGTGCCAGCAGTGCACAGCCGAGCTCTGGGGCCAACGTCCTGACTTTC. Translating it yields CASSAQPSSGANVLTF.

This sequence joins TRBV6-2 or TRBV6-3 and TRBJ2-2; D gene ambiguous. Germline V gene data show CDR1 as MNHEY and CDR2 as SVGEGT. Trimming removed 6 bases at V and 1 base at J, with 6 bases between. This CDR3 region has 13 residues. This CDR3 reads CASRPLNTGELFF. CDR3 in DNA: TGTGCCAGCAGACCGCTGAACACCGGGGAGCTGTTTTTT.

Of note for this clonotype: A much larger clone sits a single nucleotide away, making a read error possible. This sequence joins TRBV28 and TRBJ2-1; D may be TRBD1 (5 bases). Trimming pared 8 bases from V and 4 bases from J, leaving 9 bases between. Per germline, CDR1 MDHEN and CDR2 SYDVKM. CDR3 length: 12 residues. DNA of the CDR3: TGTGCCAGCTCGGACATTTACAATGAGCAGTTCTTC. This codes for CASSDIYNEQFF.

This clonotype showed up many times. CDR3 in DNA: TGTGCCAGCTCCAAGACAGGGGGCCCCTACAATGAGCAGTTCTTC. It translates to CASSKTGGPYNEQFF. The V gene is TRBV2, the J gene TRBJ2-1, with 10 bases lining up with TRBD1. With 8 bases clipped from V and 2 bases from J, the junction kept 6 bases outside the gene matches. CDR1 and CDR2 (germline): SNHLY, FYNNEI. The CDR3 has 15 residues.

This clonotype came up many times. CDR3 DNA: TGTGCCAGCAGTCCCCCCCCAGGCCGAACCTACGAGCAGTACTTC. Translating gives CASSPPPGRTYEQYF. This chain uses TRBV28 with TRBJ2-7; D is unclear. This CDR3 spans 15 amino acids. V was clipped by 5 bases and J by 2 bases, with 16 bases between them. Germline CDR1 is MDHEN and CDR2 is SYDVKM.

This clonotype has a handful of counts. This rearrangement joins TRBV18 to TRBJ2-7; D is perhaps TRBD1 (6 bases). The CDR3 runs to 14 residues. V was trimmed by 4 bases and J by 2 bases, leaving 12 bases between them. CDR1 is KGHSH, CDR2 LQKENI, per germline. The CDR3 sequence: CASSRDRRTYEQYF. CDR3 nucleotide sequence: TGTGCCAGCTCACGCGACAGGCGAACCTACGAGCAGTACTTC.

This clonotype was detected a few times. DNA of the CDR3: TGTGCCAGCAAGCAGGGTCACACTGAAGCTTTCTTT. Amino acids: CASKQGHTEAFF. The chain couples TRBV6-2 or TRBV6-3 to TRBJ1-1; D possibly corresponds to TRBD1 (5 bases). The V end lost 7 bases, the J end lost 3 bases, and 9 bases lay between the germline ends. The germline V gene encodes CDR1 MNHEY and CDR2 SVGEGT. The CDR3 covers 12 residues.

This chain connects TRBV14 to TRBJ1-3, with 7 bases that match TRBD1. There are 17 residues in the CDR3. Germline CDR1 SGHDN, CDR2 FVKESK. The V and J ends lost 1 base and 1 base, in that order; junction bases with no gene match: 7. The CDR3 nucleotides are TGTGCCAGCAGCCAAGTTGAGGACAGGTTATCTGGAAACACCATATATTTT. Amino acid sequence: CASSQVEDRLSGNTIYF.

This clonotype was counted many times. This chain joins TRBV18 and TRBJ2-7; TRBD2 is a possible D gene (6 bases). This CDR3 comprises 15 residues. V gave up 0 bases and J gave up 6 bases, with 15 bases separating them. Germline loops: CDR1 KGHSH, CDR2 LQKENI. The CDR3 DNA sequence: TGTGCCAGCTCACCACCTTCCCGGGAGACTACCGAGCAGTACTTC. The encoded protein is CASSPPSRETTEQYF.

Many counts were recorded for this clonotype. This chain uses TRBV20-1 with TRBJ2-7; D not certain. CDR1 and CDR2 from the germline V gene are DFQATT and SNEGSKA (reference sequence). V was clipped by 5 bases and J by 5 bases, with 10 bases between them. The CDR3 runs 11 residues. CDR3 amino acids: CSAPRPNEQYF. CDR3 sequence (DNA): TGCAGTGCTCCTAGGCCCAACGAGCAGTACTTC.